The present T cell receptor (beta chain) was sequenced within a study of T cell clonotyping in hematopoietic cell transplantation. Whole-study findings and limits: Graft donor and pretransplant recipient Inverse Simpson Index values predicted broader posttransplant TCR diversity. Pathologically expanded recipient clonotypes increased progressively from day 30 to day 180 as diversity fell. At the given depth, recipient repertoires were over 95% de novo clonotypes.

In the case of this clone: The antigen is unknown.

The method was immunoSEQ multiplex PCR; TCRdb's version includes in-frame clones alone and lacks a portion of them. The repertoire consists of roughly 13,000 clones, with approximately 90% occurring once and the leading ten covering around 1.3%. Germline-derived CDR1 and CDR2 are GTSNPN and SVGIG (reference sequence). V shed 3 bases and J 3 bases; nucleotides not matched to a gene: 12. CDR3 length: 17 amino acids. J is TRBJ1-2 and V is TRBV30, with 11 bases identical to TRBD1. The sequencing input was peripheral blood mononuclear cells. The clonotype comes from a man aged 25-45 years in good health. Some clones in this sample may be carry-over from other donors' samples. Written as DNA, the CDR3 is TGTGCCTGGAGCGATCCTATAAGGGACAGGGGGGACTATGGCTACACCTTC. Its translation is CAWSDPIRDRGDYGYTF.